Presented here are 15 T cell receptor beta chains from one specimen sequenced in a study of cytomegalovirus exposure and HLA in healthy donors. 13 Jbeta primers and 60 Vbeta primers were used for the PCR. Measured with immunoSEQ multiplex PCR; TCRdb has only the in-frame clones, and not every one. The profile shows 150,000 to 200,000 clones, nearly 80% of them singletons. The sample was PBMCs. The receptors shown here come from a woman in her 30s in good health and CMV-seropositive.

The gene calls are TRBV19 and TRBJ2-7; perhaps TRBD2 as D (6 bases). Trimming left V 4 bases short and J 6 bases short, with 7 bases between. This CDR3 contains 11 residues. The V gene's germline CDR1 is LNHDA and CDR2 SQIVND (reference sequence). The CDR3 here is CASSTGGEQYF. The CDR3 nucleotides read TGTGCCAGTAGTACCGGGGGCGAGCAGTACTTC.

The chain uses TRBV5-1 and TRBJ1-1; D possibly corresponds to TRBD1 (6 bases). The V and J ends lost 2 bases and 8 bases respectively, with 7 bases between them. Looked up from germline, CDR1 is SGHRS and CDR2 is YFSETQ. The CDR3 sequence is 11 residues long. This chain's CDR3 is CASSLGQEAFF. The CDR3 coding sequence is TGCGCCAGCAGCTTAGGACAGGAAGCTTTCTTT.

The V gene is TRBV18, the J gene TRBJ1-1; weak D call: TRBD1 (6 bases). Trimming shortened V by 4 bases and J by 2 bases, and 14 bases separated the two germline ends. CDR3 size: 15 residues. Per germline, CDR1 KGHSH and CDR2 LQKENI. Written as DNA, the CDR3 is TGTGCCAGCTCACTAACTACAGGGTACAACACTGAAGCTTTCTTT. Translating it yields CASSLTTGYNTEAFF.

The chain recombines TRBV19 with TRBJ2-7; D call uncertain. Germline loops: CDR1 LNHDA, CDR2 SQIVND (reference sequence). With 3 bases removed from V and 3 bases from J, the gap between germline ends came to 12 bases. The CDR3 runs to 14 residues. The DNA for the CDR3 is TGTGCCAGTAGTATCGGAACTATCCGCTACGAGCAGTACTTC. It translates to CASSIGTIRYEQYF.

The chain recombines TRBV28 with TRBJ2-7; weak D call: TRBD2 (6 bases). CDR3 length equals 16 residues. Germline CDR1 is MDHEN and CDR2 is SYDVKM. V shed 5 bases and J shed 6 bases, with 23 bases lying between them. The CDR3 protein is CASSPLAGRGSVEQYF. The CDR3 DNA reads as TGTGCCAGCAGTCCCCTCGCGGGGAGAGGGTCGGTCGAGCAGTACTTC.

The rearrangement links TRBV4-1 to TRBJ1-2; TRBD1 aligns across 12 bases. The ends lost 0 bases at V and 2 bases at J; junction bases unmatched: 7. In germline, CDR1 is MGHRA, CDR2 YSYEKL. The CDR3 runs to 18 residues. CDR3 amino acids: CASSQDDGTGGANYGYTF. CDR3 sequence (DNA): TGCGCCAGCAGCCAAGACGACGGGACAGGGGGCGCCAACTATGGCTACACCTTC.

The gene calls are TRBV18 and TRBJ2-7; 8 nucleotides align to TRBD1. The CDR3 has 14 amino acids. Unmatched junction bases numbered 4, after V lost 3 bases and J lost 3 bases. Germline V gives CDR1 KGHSH, CDR2 LQKENI. CDR3 amino acids: CASSPGTGIYEQYF. CDR3 bases: TGTGCCAGCTCACCCGGGACAGGAATCTACGAGCAGTACTTC.

This clone turned up a few times. The chain carries TRBV5-6 and TRBJ1-4; perhaps TRBD1 as D (5 bases). The V end was cut by 2 bases, the J end by 7 bases, with 12 bases between. Per germline, CDR1 SGHDT and CDR2 YYEEEE. The length of the CDR3 is 14 residues. In DNA form, the CDR3 reads TGTGCCAGCAGCTTCCCCGGGGGAGGTGAAAAACTGTTTTTT. Translation: CASSFPGGGEKLFF.

This chain connects TRBV9 to TRBJ2-3, with a tentative D call TRBD2 (7 bases). V lost 0 bases and J lost 5, with 13 bases in between. Germline V gene lookup returns CDR1 SGDLS and CDR2 YYNGEE. CDR3 length: 15 amino acids. Here the CDR3 reads CASSVGGGQIDTQYF. The CDR3 coding sequence is TGTGCCAGCAGCGTAGGGGGGGGGCAGATAGATACGCAGTATTTT.

This clone occurred many times. The chain has TRBV6-6 and TRBJ1-2, with 7 positions matching TRBD1. The CDR3 has 12 amino acids. The junction had 3 bases not matched to a gene; V was cut back by 4 bases and J by 7 bases. Looked up from germline, CDR1 is MNHNY and CDR2 is SVGAGI (reference sequence). The DNA of the CDR3 is TGTGCCAGCAGTTGGGACAGACCTGGCTACACCTTC. It encodes CASSWDRPGYTF.

The chain has TRBV5-1 and TRBJ1-1; D might be TRBD1 (6 bases). Germline lookup yields CDR1 SGHRS and CDR2 YFSETQ. Trimming removed 1 base at V and 0 bases at J, with 13 bases between. The CDR3 contains 16 residues. This CDR3 is CASSLSTGPLNTEAFF. The DNA of the CDR3 is TGCGCCAGCAGCTTGTCGACAGGACCCTTGAACACTGAAGCTTTCTTT. Supplemented by reference TRBV5-1 and TRBJ1-1, the full variable domain reads KAGVTQTPRYLIKTRGQQVTLSCSPISGHRSVSWYQQTPGQGLQFLFEYFSETQRNKGNFPGRFSGRQFSNSRSEMNVSTLELGDSALYLCASSLSTGPLNTEAFFGQGTRLTVV.

The V gene is TRBV5-6, the J gene TRBJ2-5; D not certain. This CDR3 has 16 amino acids. Germline V gene sequence: CDR1 SGHDT, CDR2 YYEEEE. The V and J ends lost 4 bases and 5 bases respectively, with 21 bases between them. CDR3 in amino acids: CASSPPVGFRWETQYF. The CDR3 bases are TGTGCCAGCAGCCCCCCTGTGGGTTTCAGGTGGGAGACCCAGTACTTC.

This chain links TRBV13 with TRBJ2-2, with a tentative D call TRBD2 (5 bases). The germline V gene encodes CDR1 PRHDT and CDR2 FYEKMQ (reference sequence). Trimming cost V 4 bases and J 1 base, with 7 bases left between them. The CDR3 spans 14 residues. CDR3 DNA: TGTGCCAGCAGCTCCGGGAAGAACACCGGGGAGCTGTTTTTT. This sequence encodes CASSSGKNTGELFF.

The chain is built from TRBV5-8 and TRBJ2-2, with 9 bases lining up with TRBD2. CDR1 and CDR2 (germline): SGHTS, YDEGEE. V was pared by 9 bases and J by 2 bases, with 5 bases of the junction left unmatched. The CDR3 consists of 14 residues. The CDR3 DNA is TGTGCCACCCGCGGGAGGGGAAACACCGGGGAGCTGTTTTTT. Translating it yields CATRGRGNTGELFF.

J is TRBJ1-2 and V is TRBV6-6; 8 nucleotides agree with TRBD1. Per germline, CDR1 MNHNY and CDR2 SVGAGI (reference sequence). The ends lost 7 bases at V and 6 bases at J; junction bases unmatched: 7. The CDR3 length is 13 residues. The CDR3 region is CASTATGAHGYTF. CDR3 sequence (DNA): TGTGCCAGCACCGCGACAGGGGCTCATGGCTACACCTTC.